This is a list of T cell receptor beta chains from one sample in a study of T-cell reconstitution after alpha-beta-depleted transplantation in children. Each CDR3 protein gets one entry after TCRdb re-called the PCR reads with MiXCR. The sample includes hundreds of thousands of distinct CDR3 sequences, about a sixth of them seen just once. Material: PBMCs, mostly from graft donor cells, obtained 360 days after TCRalphabeta/CD19-depleted stem cell transplant. Receptors originate from a boy in the first two years of life who had a stem cell transplant for Wiskott-Aldrich syndrome, so the T cells may come from the graft donor. CDR3s include the opening cysteine and the closing phenylalanine or tryptophan. The D gene is left open where the match is weak. Clone size, where shown, is once, few, many, or a class for clones that have expanded.

clone_size: .
j_call: TRBJ2-3
v_call: TRBV5-1
d_call: .
cdr3_length: 15
cdr3_nt: TGCGCCAGCAGCCTGGGACTGCTCGGGACAGATACGCAGTATTTT
cdr3_aa: CASSLGLLGTDTQYF

clone_size: many
j_call: TRBJ2-4
v_call: TRBV5-1
d_call: .
cdr3_length: 14
cdr3_nt: TGCGCCAGCAGCTTGACAGGGTGGGATGGCATTCAGTACTTC
cdr3_aa: CASSLTGWDGIQYF

clone_size: few
j_call: TRBJ2-1
v_call: TRBV29-1
d_call: TRBD1
cdr3_length: 14
cdr3_nt: TGCAGCGTTGAGGGACAGGGAGTCTACAATGAGCAGTTCTTC
cdr3_aa: CSVEGQGVYNEQFF

clone_size: many
j_call: TRBJ2-2
v_call: TRBV20-1
d_call: .
cdr3_length: 13
cdr3_nt: TGCAGTGCGCGGGGACAAAACACCGGGGAGCTGTTTTTT
cdr3_aa: CSARGQNTGELFF

clone_size: few
j_call: TRBJ1-1
v_call: TRBV11-2
d_call: .
cdr3_length: 15
cdr3_nt: TGTGCCAGCAGCCGGATAGGACAGATGAACACTGAAGCTTTCTTT
cdr3_aa: CASSRIGQMNTEAFF

clone_size: .
j_call: TRBJ2-5
v_call: TRBV24-1
d_call: .
cdr3_length: 17
cdr3_nt: TGTGCCACCAGTGATTTCAACCAGGCAGCCGCTCAAGAGACCCAGTACTTC
cdr3_aa: CATSDFNQAAAQETQYF

clone_size: .
j_call: TRBJ2-5
v_call: TRBV29-1
d_call: .
cdr3_length: 14
cdr3_nt: TGCAGCGCTAAACGCGGAGGGGGTGGGGAGACCCAGTACTTC
cdr3_aa: CSAKRGGGGETQYF

clone_size: .
j_call: TRBJ2-7
v_call: TRBV11-2
d_call: .
cdr3_length: 15
cdr3_nt: TGTGCCAGCAGCTTAGGGAGGACCTCTTCCTCCGAGCAGTACTTC
cdr3_aa: CASSLGRTSSSEQYF

clone_size: medium-sized
j_call: TRBJ2-5
v_call: TRBV20-1
d_call: .
cdr3_length: 11
cdr3_nt: TGCAGTGCCCCCTTTAGGGGGACCCAGTACTTC
cdr3_aa: CSAPFRGTQYF

clone_size: few
j_call: TRBJ1-1
v_call: TRBV5-1
d_call: .
cdr3_length: 15
cdr3_nt: TGCGCCAGCAGCTTGGATCCCTGGGAGGCTGTAGAAGCTTTCTTT
cdr3_aa: CASSLDPWEAVEAFF

clone_size: .
j_call: TRBJ2-1
v_call: TRBV5-6
d_call: .
cdr3_length: 16
cdr3_nt: TGTGCCAGCAGCCAAATCCCTAGCGTATTCTACAATGAGCAGTTCTTC
cdr3_aa: CASSQIPSVFYNEQFF

clone_size: .
j_call: TRBJ2-7
v_call: TRBV20-1
d_call: .
cdr3_length: 11
cdr3_nt: TGCAGTGCTGGGGGACACTACGAGCAGTACTTC
cdr3_aa: CSAGGHYEQYF

clone_size: few
j_call: TRBJ2-7
v_call: TRBV6-1
d_call: TRBD2
cdr3_length: 14
cdr3_nt: TGTGCCAGCAGTAAACTAGCGGGGGACAACGAGCAGTACTTC
cdr3_aa: CASSKLAGDNEQYF

clone_size: few
j_call: TRBJ2-1
v_call: TRBV12-3/TRBV12-4
d_call: TRBD2
cdr3_length: 13
cdr3_nt: TGTGCCAGCAATTGGTGGCGGGGGGGTCGGCAGTTCTTC
cdr3_aa: CASNWWRGGRQFF